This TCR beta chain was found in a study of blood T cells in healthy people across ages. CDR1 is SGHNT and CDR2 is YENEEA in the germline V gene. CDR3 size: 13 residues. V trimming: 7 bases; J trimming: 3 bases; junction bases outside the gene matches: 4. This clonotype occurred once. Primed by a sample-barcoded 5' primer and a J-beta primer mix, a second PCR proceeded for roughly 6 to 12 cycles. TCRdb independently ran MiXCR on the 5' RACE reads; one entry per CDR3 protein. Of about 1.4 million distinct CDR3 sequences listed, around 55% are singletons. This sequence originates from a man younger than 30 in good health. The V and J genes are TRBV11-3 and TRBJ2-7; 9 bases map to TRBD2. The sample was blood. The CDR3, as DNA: TGTGCCAGCAAGAAGCGGGGGGACTACGAGCAGTACTTC. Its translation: CASKKRGDYEQYF. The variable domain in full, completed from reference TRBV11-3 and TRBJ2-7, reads EAGVVQSPRYKIIEKKQPVAFWCNPISGHNTLYWYLQNLGQGPELLIRYENEEAVDDSQLPKDRFSAERLKGVDSTLKIQPAELGDSAVYLCASKKRGDYEQYFGPGTRLTVT.